Reported below is one T cell receptor (beta chain). Its antigen is currently not known. Base qualities are not provided; no much larger clone lies one nucleotide away. This sample was included in a study of beta chain features in type 1 diabetes (dated by TCRdb to 2016 to 2018). Concerning the study at large: Mean age, gender distribution, total cell number and subset yield did not differ between patients and healthy donors. A total of some 110 million sorted cells were examined across all samples, and the number of cells per subset was strongly correlated with RNA yield. The study compared TCRB repertoires of sorted circulating CD4+ T cell subsets between recently diagnosed type 1 diabetes patients and matched healthy donors. Regulatory and stem cell-like memory subsets were isolated from only 8 patients and about 8 healthy donors, whereas naive and central memory subsets came from all 28 donors.

From each donor, a single peripheral blood sample of approximately 120 mL on average was drawn into heparinised tubes. Naive, central memory, regulatory and stem cell-like memory CD4+ T cells were sorted on a BD FACSAria II using a panel including CD45RO, CCR7, CD25, CD127, CD95 and CD27. All sorted populations exceeded 98% purity. Right away, PBMCs were isolated by Lymphoprep density gradient centrifugation and were stained directly, with no culture step. So that batch effects would be minimized, each experiment stained and sorted samples in pairs, pairing one healthy donor with one patient. Points the paper makes about the study in general: Only small numbers of individuals were included in the HLA sub-analyses, which left unresolved whether HLA type had any influence on TCRB rearrangement. Patients with type 1 diabetes made fewer insertions and deleted more nucleotides at VDJ recombination sites, implying thymic rearrangement abnormalities. Naive, central memory and regulatory TCRB repertoires appeared to be more alike among patients than among healthy donors. Because cDNA was sequenced instead of genomic DNA, highly expressing activated cells could be over-represented, though the groups showed no difference in activation or CD3 levels. A moderate but significant shortening of TCRB CDR3 length was observed in type 1 diabetes patients in all four CD4+ subsets. PCR may preferentially amplify shorter templates, but because patient and control samples were amplified and corrected together, any resulting skew would affect both groups equally.

All of the isolated RNA was reverse transcribed with the High Capacity cDNA Reverse Transcription Kit, so expressed TCRB transcripts were sequenced. Naive, central memory and regulatory T cell samples underwent deep immunoSEQ sequencing, averaging around 3.7 million total reads per sample. Sorted cells were lysed in RLT buffer and RNA was extracted with DNase-treated RNeasy Micro or Mini kits, depending on cell number. Each cell subset was processed separately to prevent cross-contamination, with patient and healthy donor samples processed together. Using the immunoSEQ multiplex PCR, TCRB sequences were amplified from cDNA into 87-bp fragments spanning the CDR3 region. The amplicons were sequenced using the Illumina HiSeq platform. From the authors' description of their analysis: Synthetic template baselines were used to correct PCR bias computationally, reads within Hamming distance 2 were collapsed together, and singletons that could not be merged were discarded. By aligning reads against IMGT, V, D and J genes, CDR3 length, and insertions or deletions at six rearrangement sites were assigned. Clonotype counts were normalized to sorted cell number within each subset before computing true diversity and Gini coefficients with the tcR R package. The overlap coefficient, calculated on TCRB nucleotide sequences, was used to quantify repertoire sharing. Here the immuneACCESS table is served through TCRdb, limited to in-frame sequences with V and J called. Missing clones are a known gap in these copies; in checked studies unresolved V genes cover under half, and the rest lacks a known reason. The DNA was the basis for D and trimming; V, J and clone size are from that table. In this sample the table shows almost 350,000 clones, 9.3% of which occur a single time. Together, the top ten hold 1% of the sample.

The sample comprised central memory CD4+ T cells from blood. The clonotype comes from a man aged 25-45 years with type 1 diabetes.

The DNA reads TGTGCCAGCAGCTTACCCGGGCGAGAGACCCAGTACTTC. It codes for CASSLPGRETQYF. The V and J genes are TRBV5-8 and TRBJ2-5; confidence is insufficient to name the D gene. CDR1 SGHTS and CDR2 YDEGEE were looked up in the germline V gene. The junction carries 9 bases between V and J, which are trimmed by 2 bases and 4 bases respectively. The CDR3, from cysteine to phenylalanine, totals 13 residues. Only the CDR3 DNA is retained, 39 bases long and in frame from the first base.